Shown below are 9 T cell receptor beta chains from a single sample sequenced in a study of blood T cell repertoires in COVID-19. The protocol was immunoSEQ multiplex PCR, while the TCRdb copy is restricted to in-frame clones and leaves out a portion. The sample contains roughly 160,000 clones, more than 75% of which appear only once. Sequencing was carried out using PBMCs or T cells enriched from blood (not recorded which). The receptors derive from a woman in her forties or fifties who had recovered from COVID-19.

This sequence joins TRBV2 and TRBJ2-4; 9 bases are a match to TRBD2. Looked up from germline, CDR1 is SNHLY and CDR2 is FYNNEI. V was pared by 8 bases and J by 3 bases, with 8 bases of the junction left unmatched. CDR3 length equals 15 residues. The CDR3: CASATSGGGKNIQYF. The DNA of the CDR3 is TGTGCCAGCGCGACTAGCGGAGGGGGCAAAAACATTCAGTACTTC. Combining the CDR3 with reference TRBV2 and TRBJ2-4 gives the whole variable domain EPEVTQTPSHQVTQMGQEVILRCVPISNHLYFYWYRQILGQKVEFLVSFYNNEISEKSEIFDDQFSVERPDGSNFTLKIRSTKLEDSAMYFCASATSGGGKNIQYFGAGTRLSVL.

This clone appeared once. The V call is TRBV9, the J call TRBJ2-3, with D maybe TRBD1 (5 bases). Per the germline V gene, CDR1 is SGDLS and CDR2 is YYNGEE. This CDR3 region has 16 residues. Trimming stripped 6 bases from V and 3 bases from J, with 20 bases between. DNA for the CDR3: TGTGCCAGCACTCTTATTCAGGGTATGGGGACAGATACGCAGTATTTT. As protein: CASTLIQGMGTDTQYF.

A single count supports this clone. The genes are TRBV19 and TRBJ2-7; 12 bases are a match to TRBD2. Germline V gene lookup returns CDR1 LNHDA and CDR2 SQIVND (reference sequence). The CDR3 has 14 residues. The V gene end was trimmed by 4 bases and the J gene end by 4 bases; junction bases not matched to a gene: 2. CDR3 bases: TGTGCCAGTAGTAGGACTAGCGGGACGTACGAGCAGTACTTC. Translating gives CASSRTSGTYEQYF.

The V and J genes are TRBV18 and TRBJ1-1; D uncertain. The CDR3 length is 15 residues. Between the trimmed V and J ends, which lost 3 bases and 4 bases, there was a span of 15 bases. Germline V gene data show CDR1 as KGHSH and CDR2 as LQKENI. CDR3 sequence (DNA): TGTGCCAGCTCACCCGAAGAGTGGGCAGGCACTGAAGCTTTCTTT. It yields the protein CASSPEEWAGTEAFF.

The chain carries TRBV21-1 and TRBJ2-7; the D segment call TRBD2 is taken from the table without a DNA check. TRBV21-1 corresponds to a pseudogene. CDR3 length equals 18 residues. The CDR3 reads CARRGGGGGRAGAYEQYF. For the CDR3, the DNA is TGTGCCCGCAGAGGGGGCGGTGGCGGGAGGGCCGGGGCCTACGAGCAGTACTTC.

The genes are TRBV6-4 and TRBJ2-1; 8 nucleotides line up with TRBD2. Germline assignment: CDR1 MRHNA and CDR2 SNTAGT. The CDR3 runs to 15 residues. J gave up 0 bases and V 4 bases, and 2 bases lay outside the gene matches. CDR3 DNA: TGTGCCAGCAGTGCGGGGACTAGCTCCTACAATGAGCAGTTCTTC. It codes for CASSAGTSSYNEQFF.

V is TRBV7-2 and J is TRBJ2-7, with TRBD1 matching over 7 bases. V gave up 4 bases and J gave up 5 bases; unmatched junction bases: 17. This CDR3 is 17 amino acids long. Germline loops: CDR1 SGHTA, CDR2 FQGNSA. The CDR3 nucleotides read TGTGCCAGCAGCTCGCACCCGACAGGGAGCGGCCTTAACGAGCAGTACTTC. Its protein is CASSSHPTGSGLNEQYF.

The chain uses TRBV11-3 and TRBJ2-5, with 7 bases matching TRBD2. This CDR3 comprises 19 residues. In germline, CDR1 is SGHNT, CDR2 YENEEA. The trim removed 4 bases at V and 3 bases at J, leaving 20 bases unmatched. The CDR3 is CASSSPAGYGGGMEETQYF. CDR3 DNA: TGTGCCAGCAGCTCCCCGGCAGGCTACGGGGGAGGGATGGAAGAGACCCAGTACTTC.

The chain joins TRBV6-6 to TRBJ1-3, with no clear D. The length of the CDR3 is 15 residues. The V and J ends lost 3 bases and 2 bases respectively, with 11 bases between them. Germline lookup yields CDR1 MNHNY and CDR2 SVGAGI (reference sequence). In nucleotides, the CDR3 is TGTGCCAGCAGTTATCGAAGGGAGACTGGAAACACCATATATTTT. Translated: CASSYRRETGNTIYF.